The text below deals with one T cell receptor (beta chain). Its antigen is as yet unknown. These data come from a study of response to subunit inactivated influenza vaccine. Study-wide findings and caveats: It was the authors' suggestion that each seasonal influenza vaccination recruits few new T cells.

TCRdb called the RT-PCR reads again in MiXCR, with one record for every CDR3 protein. The repertoire has 710,000 or so distinct CDR3 sequences, around 14% of them found once; the top ten carry about 9.9%. The CDR3 length is 15 residues. CDR1 is LGHNA, CDR2 YNFKEQ, per germline. Trimming removed 1 base from V and 2 bases from J, with 12 bases in between. Material: PBMCs from blood, obtained 11 to 12 days after vaccination. The chain employs TRBV4-2 and TRBJ2-7; no clear D gene. The sequence came from a man aged 45 to 65 who received an inactivated influenza vaccine. DNA for the CDR3: TGTGCCAGCAGCCAAGCCTACGAACGGGCCTACGAGCAGTACTTC. Amino acids: CASSQAYERAYEQYF.